The following is a TCR beta chain sequence with its context. Its specificity is not known. The data originate from a study of T cells in Graves' hyperthyroidism and ophthalmopathy. Orbital computed tomography and thyroid ultrasound, together with serum TRAb and thyroxine and clinical symptoms, were used for diagnoses. Fresh peripheral blood, approximately 10 ml, was the source of the PBMCs. Study-wide points: Blood also carried most thyroid clonotypes expanded above 0.001.

Germline CDR1 is SEHNR and CDR2 is FQNEAQ (reference sequence). Trimming left V 2 bases short and J 1 base short, with 18 bases between. The CDR3 is made up of 17 amino acids. From RNA transcripts, TCR beta CDR3 regions were amplified. During a first-round RT-PCR of the TCR CDR3, the HTBI primer set was used. TCRdb itself ran the multiplex PCR reads through MiXCR, one entry per CDR3 protein. The table includes about 500,000 distinct CDR3 sequences, 15% to 20% detected once. The sample consisted of blood. The chain is built from TRBV7-9 and TRBJ2-7; TRBD1 or TRBD2 may be the D gene (5 bases each). The TCR comes from a woman in her 30s with Graves' ophthalmopathy. The CDR3, as DNA: TGTGCCAGCAGCTTACGGGTTTTGGGGGAGAGATCCTACGAGCAGTACTTC. Its translation: CASSLRVLGERSYEQYF.